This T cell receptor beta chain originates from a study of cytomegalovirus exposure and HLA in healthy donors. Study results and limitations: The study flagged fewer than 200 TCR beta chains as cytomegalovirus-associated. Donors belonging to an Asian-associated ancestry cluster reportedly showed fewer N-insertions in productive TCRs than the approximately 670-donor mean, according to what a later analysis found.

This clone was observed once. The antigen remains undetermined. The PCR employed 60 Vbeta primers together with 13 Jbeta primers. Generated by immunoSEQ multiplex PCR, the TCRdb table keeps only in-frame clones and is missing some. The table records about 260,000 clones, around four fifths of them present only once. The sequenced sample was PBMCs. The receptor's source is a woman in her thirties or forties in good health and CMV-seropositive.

The CDR3 DNA reads TGTGCCAGCAGCTTCGGGGGGTGTACTAATGAAAAACTGTTTTTT. It translates to CASSFGGCTNEKLFF. The chain uses TRBV5-6 and TRBJ1-4; the D gene is possibly TRBD1 (5 bases). The germline V and J ends were trimmed by 2 bases and 2 bases, with 10 bases remaining between them. Germline CDR1 SGHDT, CDR2 YYEEEE. The CDR3 loop spans 15 amino acids.